One and the same sample provided the 28 T cell receptor beta chains below, sequenced in a study of control samples from healthy donors and cancer patients. Profiled with immunoSEQ multiplex PCR; TCRdb holds only in-frame clones, not every one. The sample yields about 65,000 clones, 90% seen once. Input material: PBMCs. These receptors came from a woman aged 45-59 years with colorectal cancer.

The chain employs TRBV19 and TRBJ2-5; D unresolved. Germline V CDR1 and CDR2: LNHDA, SQIVND (reference sequence). Trimming pared 5 bases from V and 5 bases from J, leaving 9 bases between. CDR3 length: 12 residues. The CDR3 DNA reads TGTGCCAGTAGTCAAAGTCAGGAGACCCAGTACTTC. Protein product: CASSQSQETQYF.

The chain carries TRBV5-1 and TRBJ2-3; no clear D. Germline V lookup: CDR1 SGHRS, CDR2 YFSETQ. V lost 7 bases to trimming and J lost 2 bases, with 11 bases between them. The CDR3 extends over 13 amino acids. This CDR3 reads CASYFNPTDTQYF. The CDR3 DNA follows: TGCGCCAGCTATTTCAACCCCACAGATACGCAGTATTTT.

In this sample, this clone turned up once. CDR3 sequence reads: CASSLGVGQGSGEQFF. Written as DNA, the CDR3 is TGTGCCAGCAGCTTAGGTGTAGGGCAGGGTAGCGGTGAGCAGTTCTTC. The chain recombines TRBV11-1 with TRBJ2-1; perhaps TRBD2 as D (6 bases). The CDR3 runs 16 residues. The V gene's germline CDR1 is SGHAT and CDR2 FQDESV (reference sequence). Trimming cost V 1 base and J 9 bases, with 19 bases left between them.

In its sample, this clone was seen once. CDR3: CASSPLTGVNTEAFF. CDR3 nucleotide sequence: TGTGCCAGCTCTCCCCTGACAGGGGTGAACACTGAAGCTTTCTTT. This rearrangement joins TRBV18 to TRBJ1-1; 8 bases line up with TRBD1. The CDR3 length is 15 residues. J lost 0 bases, V lost 6 bases, and 6 bases had no gene match. Germline assignment: CDR1 KGHSH and CDR2 LQKENI.

The rearrangement uses TRBV7-3 and TRBJ1-1; 8 nucleotides line up with TRBD1. Germline V CDR1 and CDR2: SGHTA, FQGTGA. V shed 5 bases and J 2 bases; nucleotides not matched to a gene: 7. The length of the CDR3 is 15 residues. CDR3 protein: CASSPTGGGNTEAFF. The CDR3 nucleotides are TGTGCCAGCAGCCCAACAGGGGGGGGAAACACTGAAGCTTTCTTT.

This chain connects TRBV30 to TRBJ1-2; unclear D gene. The germline V and J ends were trimmed by 2 bases and 2 bases, with 3 bases remaining between them. The length of the CDR3 is 11 residues. Germline CDR1 is GTSNPN and CDR2 is SVGIG (reference sequence). CDR3 residues: CAWSNNYGYTF. The CDR3 DNA follows: TGTGCCTGGAGTAACAACTATGGCTACACCTTC.

The genes are TRBV5-1 and TRBJ1-1; possibly TRBD1 for D (5 bases). V lost 2 bases and J 4 bases, leaving 15 bases between the germline ends. The CDR3 has 15 residues. Looked up from germline, CDR1 is SGHRS and CDR2 is YFSETQ. CDR3 residues: CASSFSLGGVTEAFF. Written as DNA, the CDR3 is TGCGCCAGCAGCTTTTCCCTCGGGGGGGTCACTGAAGCTTTCTTT. Variable domain in full (rest from reference TRBV5-1 and TRBJ1-1): KAGVTQTPRYLIKTRGQQVTLSCSPISGHRSVSWYQQTPGQGLQFLFEYFSETQRNKGNFPGRFSGRQFSNSRSEMNVSTLELGDSALYLCASSFSLGGVTEAFFGQGTRLTVV.

The V gene is TRBV15, the J gene TRBJ1-1; D is undetermined. This CDR3 region has 14 residues. Germline assignment: CDR1 LNHNV and CDR2 YYDKDF (reference sequence). Trimming cost V 5 bases and J 0 bases, with 10 bases left between them. In nucleotides, the CDR3 is TGTGCCACCAGCTCAGGAATTATGAACACTGAAGCTTTCTTT. As protein: CATSSGIMNTEAFF.

CDR3 nucleotides: TGTGCCACCAGTGATCACAAGGACAGCCTCGGCACCGGGGAGCTGTTTTTT. It specifies CATSDHKDSLGTGELFF. The chain couples TRBV24-1 to TRBJ2-2; TRBD1 is a possible D gene (6 bases). The CDR3 extends over 17 amino acids. Germline CDR1 KGHDR, CDR2 SFDVKD. Trimming cost V 3 bases and J 4 bases, with 17 bases left between them.

The chain uses TRBV19 and TRBJ2-2, with 11 bases matching TRBD2. V shed 2 bases and J 7 bases; nucleotides not matched to a gene: 3. The germline V gene encodes CDR1 LNHDA and CDR2 SQIVND (reference sequence). The CDR3 consists of 15 residues. CDR3 DNA: TGTGCCAGTAGTATATTAGCGGGAGGGGACGGGGAGCTGTTTTTT. Encoded protein: CASSILAGGDGELFF.

The genes are TRBV6-5 and TRBJ1-6; 9 bases map to TRBD1. The V gene end was trimmed by 8 bases and the J gene end by 11 bases; junction bases not matched to a gene: 7. Germline V gene data show CDR1 as MNHEY and CDR2 as SVGAGI. The CDR3 contains 13 residues. DNA for the CDR3: TGTGCCAGCCAAGCGGGACAGGGACCACCCCTCCACTTT. It codes for CASQAGQGPPLHF.

This clone was seen once. The J gene is TRBJ2-3, the V gene TRBV29-1; D is perhaps TRBD1 (6 bases). CDR1 SQVTM and CDR2 ANQGSEA come from the germline V gene. Trimming pared 6 bases from V and 3 bases from J, leaving 19 bases between. CDR3 length: 15 amino acids. CDR3 in DNA: TGCAGCGTGAGGGGAACAGGGTATGGGACAGATACGCAGTATTTT. This translates into CSVRGTGYGTDTQYF.

The gene calls are TRBV4-1 and TRBJ2-1; tentatively, D is TRBD2 (6 bases). V was clipped by 0 bases and J by 0 bases, with 15 bases between them. The CDR3 spans 18 residues. Germline loops: CDR1 MGHRA, CDR2 YSYEKL. CDR3: CASSQEKIAESSYNEQFF. The DNA for the CDR3 is TGCGCCAGCAGCCAAGAAAAGATAGCGGAGAGCTCCTACAATGAGCAGTTCTTC.

This chain uses TRBV7-6 with TRBJ1-1; D gene uncertain. CDR3 length: 13 amino acids. V was shortened by 7 bases and J by 0 bases, with 9 bases between the two germline ends. Germline CDR1 and CDR2: SGHVS and FNYEAQ. The CDR3 region is CASTRGMNTEAFF. Written as DNA, the CDR3 is TGTGCCAGCACTAGAGGTATGAACACTGAAGCTTTCTTT.

This clone appeared a single time. V usage is TRBV5-1 and J usage is TRBJ1-1, with D perhaps TRBD1 (5 bases). Trimming removed 0 bases from V and 1 base from J, with 10 bases in between. Germline V CDR1 and CDR2: SGHRS, YFSETQ. This CDR3 has 15 amino acids. The CDR3 DNA reads as TGCGCCAGCAGCTTGGGAACCGGGGGGAACACTGAAGCTTTCTTT. Protein: CASSLGTGGNTEAFF.

The genes are TRBV5-1 and TRBJ2-7, with 9 bases aligning to TRBD1. The CDR3 loop spans 13 amino acids. The germline V gene has CDR1 SGHRS and CDR2 YFSETQ. The ends lost 4 bases at V and 7 bases at J; junction bases unmatched: 6. CDR3 coding DNA: TGCGCCAGCAGCGAACAGGGGGCTAGGGAGCAGTACTTC. This sequence encodes CASSEQGAREQYF.

The chain employs TRBV19 and TRBJ2-7; a possible D gene is TRBD2 (6 bases). V was clipped by 1 base and J by 6 bases, with 10 bases between them. CDR1 is LNHDA, CDR2 SQIVND, per germline (reference sequence). The CDR3 runs to 13 residues. The CDR3 sequence is CASSIVAAGEQYF. CDR3 bases: TGTGCCAGTAGTATAGTAGCGGCCGGCGAGCAGTACTTC.

This chain links TRBV20-1 with TRBJ2-7; D possibly corresponds to TRBD2 (6 bases). Trimming shortened V by 3 bases and J by 5 bases, and 20 bases separated the two germline ends. The CDR3 contains 15 residues. From germline, CDR1 is DFQATT and CDR2 SNEGSKA (reference sequence). In DNA, the CDR3 is TGCAGTGCTAGTAGGCTTTTAAACGCGGGGCACGAGCAGTACTTC. Its translation is CSASRLLNAGHEQYF.

CDR3 DNA sequence: TGTGCCAGCAGCCGGGGGCCCGACTATGGCTACACCTTC. Protein product: CASSRGPDYGYTF. The rearrangement joins TRBV6-5 to TRBJ1-2, with D maybe TRBD1 (6 bases). V was pared by 6 bases and J by 3 bases, with 11 bases between. CDR3 length equals 13 residues. Germline loops: CDR1 MNHEY, CDR2 SVGAGI.

This rearrangement joins TRBV19 to TRBJ2-7, with TRBD1 matching 8 bases. V was clipped by 4 bases and J by 5 bases; unmatched bases: 7. The CDR3 spans 14 residues. Germline V gene data show CDR1 as LNHDA and CDR2 as SQIVND (reference sequence). The CDR3 nucleotides read TGTGCCAGTAGTACCAACAGGGGGTCCCACGAGCAGTACTTC. Translating gives CASSTNRGSHEQYF.

This chain joins TRBV30 and TRBJ2-7; no firm D call. Trimming took off 3 bases at V and 3 bases at J, with 21 bases between the two ends. Germline V lookup: CDR1 GTSNPN, CDR2 SVGIG (reference sequence). The CDR3 sequence is 16 residues long. For the CDR3, the DNA is TGTGCCTGGAGCTTTCTTGTTAGAGGAGCCTTCTACGAGCAGTACTTC. The encoded protein is CAWSFLVRGAFYEQYF.

The chain joins TRBV6-5 to TRBJ1-2; unclear D gene. The germline V and J ends were trimmed by 7 bases and 4 bases, with 19 bases remaining between them. The CDR3 runs 15 residues. Germline-derived CDR1 and CDR2 are MNHEY and SVGAGI. This CDR3 is CASTLERLARYGYTF. CDR3 bases: TGTGCCAGCACTCTCGAACGGCTAGCCCGCTATGGCTACACCTTC.

As to this clone: The sample holds other DNA sequences that translate to the same CDR3. The chain has TRBV28 and TRBJ1-1; unclear D gene. This CDR3 region has 12 residues. Germline CDR1 reads MDHEN; CDR2 reads SYDVKM. The V and J ends lost 5 bases and 0 bases respectively, with 4 bases between them. The CDR3 bases are TGTGCCAGCAGTCCTTTGAACACTGAAGCTTTCTTT. Its protein is CASSPLNTEAFF.

CDR3 sequence: CASSRSGQSEAFF. In nucleotides, the CDR3 is TGTGCCAGCAGCCGCAGCGGACAGTCAGAAGCTTTCTTT. The V and J genes are TRBV6-5 and TRBJ1-1, with D possibly matching TRBD1 (6 bases). Trimming shortened V by 6 bases and J by 8 bases, and 16 bases separated the two germline ends. The germline CDR1 and CDR2 sequences are MNHEY and SVGAGI. This CDR3 region has 13 residues.

About this clone: Other nucleotide sequences from this sample produce the same CDR3. The chain is built from TRBV12-5 and TRBJ1-1; TRBD1 matches at 9 bases. This CDR3 is 19 amino acids long. The V gene's germline CDR1 is LGHNT and CDR2 FRNRAP. With V trimmed by 4 bases and J by 1 base, 16 bases remained unmatched. The CDR3 loop reads CASGSLVGQGLRRNTEAFF. In DNA, the CDR3 is TGTGCTAGTGGTTCTTTGGTGGGACAGGGCCTAAGACGGAACACTGAAGCTTTCTTT. The whole variable domain, remainder taken from reference TRBV12-5 and TRBJ1-1, is DARVTQTPRHKVTEMGQEVTMRCQPILGHNTVFWYRQTMMQGLELLAYFRNRAPLDDSGMPKDRFSAEMPDATLATLKIQPSEPRDSAVYFCASGSLVGQGLRRNTEAFFGQGTRLTVV.

J is TRBJ2-2 and V is TRBV5-1, with D uncertain. The CDR3 is made up of 14 amino acids. Between the trimmed V and J ends, which lost 6 bases and 4 bases, there was a span of 13 bases. CDR1 is SGHRS and CDR2 is YFSETQ in the germline V gene. This chain's CDR3 is CASTLGLGTGELFF. The CDR3 bases are TGCGCCAGCACTTTGGGATTAGGCACCGGGGAGCTGTTTTTT.

In the case of this clone: A read error may account for a junction end that differs from germline. The chain couples TRBV15 to TRBJ1-4; 9 bases are shared with TRBD1. Germline V lookup: CDR1 LNHNV, CDR2 YYDKDF (reference sequence). CDR3 length equals 16 residues. The CDR3 region is CATSRDPGTGNEKLFF. CDR3 in DNA: TGTGCCACCAGCCGAGACCCCGGGACAGGGAATGAAAAACTGTTTTTT.

The V gene is TRBV11-2, the J gene TRBJ1-2, with 8 nucleotides matching TRBD1. This CDR3 has 13 residues. V shed 5 bases and J 7 bases; nucleotides not matched to a gene: 6. Germline CDR1 reads SGHAT; CDR2 reads FQNNGV. CDR3 nucleotide sequence: TGTGCCAGCAGCCCTCAGGGGGCCGGTGGCTACACCTTC. Its protein is CASSPQGAGGYTF.